Listed below are T cell receptor beta chains from one sample, sequenced in a study of T cell repertoires in cytomegalovirus infection. TCRdb reprocessed the reads with MiXCR, giving one entry per CDR3 protein. The sample includes 200,000 or so distinct CDR3 sequences, over 25% seen only once; the top ten take 31%. The sample comprised PBMCs. The receptor source for this set is a human donor in good health (CMV status not recorded). Some clones in this sample may be carry-over from other donors' samples. Each CDR3 is given with its conserved first and last residue. D genes are given only for firm matches. Clone size, where shown, is once, few, many, or a class for clones that have expanded.

DNA,CDR3,D,size,V,J
TGCGCCAGCAGTGAGAGTCGGAGGGACACTGAAGCTTTCTTT,CASSESRRDTEAFF,-,few,TRBV10-2,TRBJ1-1
TGTGCCAGCAGCTCCGACGGCGGGGGGTCACCCTACGAGCAGTACTTC,CASSSDGGGSPYEQYF,TRBD2,-,TRBV12-3/TRBV12-4,TRBJ2-7
TGTGCCACCAGCAGGTTGACAGGGACTAAAGCTAACTATGGCTACACCTTC,CATSRLTGTKANYGYTF,TRBD1,-,TRBV15,TRBJ1-2
TGTGCCAGCAGTTCGTCAAGGGGGCCGCTTAACTATGGCTACACCTTC,CASSSSRGPLNYGYTF,TRBD1,few,TRBV27,TRBJ1-2
TGTGCCAGCAGTGTTCTCCGGGGCTCGCTACAGACCCAGTACTTC,CASSVLRGSLQTQYF,-,many,TRBV7-2,TRBJ2-5
TGCAGCGCAATTTTCCGCGGGATCAACTCTGGAAACACCATATATTTT,CSAIFRGINSGNTIYF,-,-,TRBV29-1,TRBJ1-3
TGTGCCAGCAGCCGTAGTGGTCGGGAGCAGTTCTTC,CASSRSGREQFF,-,few,TRBV11-2,TRBJ2-1
TGTGCCAGCCTTTGGGGACCTCAAAACAATGAGCAGTTCTTC,CASLWGPQNNEQFF,-,-,TRBV7-2,TRBJ2-1
TGCGCCAGCAGCCACACACTAGCGGGGGGGTATGATGAGCAGTTCTTC,CASSHTLAGGYDEQFF,TRBD2,-,TRBV4-3,TRBJ2-1
TGTGCCAGCAGCTCCCGGACAGGGGGGAACTACGAGCAGTACTTC,CASSSRTGGNYEQYF,TRBD1,-,TRBV7-2,TRBJ2-7
TGTGCCAGCAGTAGCGGGACAGATAATCAGCCCCAGCATTTT,CASSSGTDNQPQHF,TRBD1,-,TRBV28,TRBJ1-5
TGTGCCAGCAGCCCCCCGGATCAGCCCCAGCATTTT,CASSPPDQPQHF,-,few,TRBV7-2,TRBJ1-5
TGTGCCAGCAGCTTGGTGCGCACCAACTACACCTTC,CASSLVRTNYTF,-,-,TRBV5-3,TRBJ1-2
TGTGCCAGCAGAGGCTCCTATAATTCACCCCTCCACTTT,CASRGSYNSPLHF,-,many,TRBV2,TRBJ1-6
TGTGCCAGCAGCTTTATATCGACCCCGAACACCGGGGAGCTGTTTTTT,CASSFISTPNTGELFF,-,few,TRBV7-8,TRBJ2-2
TGTGCCAGCAGCTTAATTCAGGGGATCACTGAAGCTTTCTTT,CASSLIQGITEAFF,-,few,TRBV7-3,TRBJ1-1
TGTGCCAGCAGGATGACCGCCTACGAGCAGTACTTC,CASRMTAYEQYF,-,-,TRBV6-1,TRBJ2-7
TGTGCCAGCAACCCGGGACAGGCCTATTCGGCCCAGTACTTC,CASNPGQAYSAQYF,TRBD1,many,TRBV11-2,TRBJ2-5
TGTGCCAGCAGTTTAGCGGGGGGCGCCTTAGCTTTCTTT,CASSLAGGALAFF,-,-,TRBV12-3/TRBV12-4,TRBJ1-1
TGTGCCAGCAGTCACCCGGGACAGGCAGCAGATACGCAGTATTTT,CASSHPGQAADTQYF,TRBD1,few,TRBV2,TRBJ2-3
TGTGCCAGCAGTCCCGACAGGGACGGAGATACGCAGTATTTT,CASSPDRDGDTQYF,TRBD1,-,TRBV2,TRBJ2-3
TGTGCTAGTGGCGGTCCTACGAGGACCCAGTACTTC,CASGGPTRTQYF,-,few,TRBV12-5,TRBJ2-5
TGCAGCGTTGAGGAGGGACAGCTTCTGAGAGGCTACACCTTC,CSVEEGQLLRGYTF,TRBD1,few,TRBV29-1,TRBJ1-2
TGTGCCAGCAGTGAAACAAGAGCAGATACGCAGTATTTT,CASSETRADTQYF,-,-,TRBV2,TRBJ2-3
TGTGCCAGCAGCCGGACAGGGCTTAATCAGCCCCAGCATTTT,CASSRTGLNQPQHF,TRBD1,few,TRBV28,TRBJ1-5